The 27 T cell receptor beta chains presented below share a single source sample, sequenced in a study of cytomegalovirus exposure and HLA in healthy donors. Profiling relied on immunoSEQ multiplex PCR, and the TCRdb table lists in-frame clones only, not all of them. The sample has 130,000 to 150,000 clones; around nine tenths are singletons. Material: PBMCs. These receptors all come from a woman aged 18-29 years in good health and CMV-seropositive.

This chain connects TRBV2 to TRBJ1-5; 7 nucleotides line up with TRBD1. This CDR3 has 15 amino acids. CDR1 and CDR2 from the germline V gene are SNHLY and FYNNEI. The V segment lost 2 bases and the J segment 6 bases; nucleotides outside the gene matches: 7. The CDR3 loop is CASSERQGVIQPQHF. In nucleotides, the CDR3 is TGTGCCAGCAGTGAAAGGCAGGGGGTAATTCAGCCCCAGCATTTT.

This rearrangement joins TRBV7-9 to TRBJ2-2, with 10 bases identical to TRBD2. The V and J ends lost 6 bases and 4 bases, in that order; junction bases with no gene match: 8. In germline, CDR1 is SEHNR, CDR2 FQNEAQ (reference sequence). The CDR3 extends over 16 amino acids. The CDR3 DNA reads TGTGCCAGCAGTCTCGGACTAGCGGAGGTCACCGGGGAGCTGTTTTTT. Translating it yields CASSLGLAEVTGELFF.

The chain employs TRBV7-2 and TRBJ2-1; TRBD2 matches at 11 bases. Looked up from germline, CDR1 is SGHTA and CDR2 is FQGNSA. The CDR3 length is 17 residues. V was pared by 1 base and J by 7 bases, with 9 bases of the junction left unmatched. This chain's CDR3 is CASSLVGTSGSRNEQFF. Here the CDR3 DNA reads TGTGCCAGCAGCTTAGTAGGTACTAGCGGGAGTAGGAATGAGCAGTTCTTC.

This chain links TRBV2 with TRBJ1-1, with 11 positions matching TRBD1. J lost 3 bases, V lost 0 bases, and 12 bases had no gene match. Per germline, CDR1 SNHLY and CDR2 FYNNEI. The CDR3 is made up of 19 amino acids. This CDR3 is CASSEARTGGSIWDTEAFF. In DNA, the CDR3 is TGTGCCAGCAGTGAAGCGAGGACAGGGGGCTCGATTTGGGACACTGAAGCTTTCTTT.

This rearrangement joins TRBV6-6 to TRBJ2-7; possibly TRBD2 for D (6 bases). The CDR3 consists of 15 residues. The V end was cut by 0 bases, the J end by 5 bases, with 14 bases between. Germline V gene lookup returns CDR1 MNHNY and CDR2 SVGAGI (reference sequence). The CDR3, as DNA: TGTGCCAGCAGTTACTCGGTGGCGCGGGGCGACGAGCAGTACTTC. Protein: CASSYSVARGDEQYF.

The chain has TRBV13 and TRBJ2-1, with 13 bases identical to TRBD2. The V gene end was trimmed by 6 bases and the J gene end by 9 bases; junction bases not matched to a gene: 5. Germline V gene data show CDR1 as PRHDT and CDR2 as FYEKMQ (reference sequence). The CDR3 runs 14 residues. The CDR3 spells CASRLLAGGTEQFF. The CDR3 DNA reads TGTGCCAGCAGATTACTAGCGGGAGGGACTGAGCAGTTCTTC.

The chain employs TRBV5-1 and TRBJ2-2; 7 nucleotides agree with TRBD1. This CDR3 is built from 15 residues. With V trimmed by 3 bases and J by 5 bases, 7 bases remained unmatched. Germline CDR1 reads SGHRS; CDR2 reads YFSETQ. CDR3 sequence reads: CASSSPGGRTGELFF. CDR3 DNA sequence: TGCGCCAGCAGCTCGCCAGGGGGAAGGACCGGGGAGCTGTTTTTT.

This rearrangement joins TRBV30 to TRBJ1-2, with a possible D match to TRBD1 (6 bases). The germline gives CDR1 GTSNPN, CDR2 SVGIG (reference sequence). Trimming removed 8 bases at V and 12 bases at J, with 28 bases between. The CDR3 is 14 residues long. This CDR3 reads CATNPTGIRTMHTF. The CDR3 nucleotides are TGTGCCACTAATCCAACAGGGATAAGAACTATGCACACCTTC. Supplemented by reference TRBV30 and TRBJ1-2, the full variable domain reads SQTIHQWPATLVQPVGSPLSLECTVEGTSNPNLYWYRQAAGRGLQLLFYSVGIGQISSEVPQNLSASRPQDRQFILSSKKLLLSDSGFYLCATNPTGIRTMHTFGSGTRLTVV.

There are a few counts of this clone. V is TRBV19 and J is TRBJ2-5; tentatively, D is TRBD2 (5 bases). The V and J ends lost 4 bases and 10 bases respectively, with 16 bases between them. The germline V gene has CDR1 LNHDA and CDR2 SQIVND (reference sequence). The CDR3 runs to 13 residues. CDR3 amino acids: CASSNSPAGLQYF. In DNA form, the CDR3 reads TGTGCCAGTAGTAACTCCCCCGCGGGCCTCCAGTACTTC.

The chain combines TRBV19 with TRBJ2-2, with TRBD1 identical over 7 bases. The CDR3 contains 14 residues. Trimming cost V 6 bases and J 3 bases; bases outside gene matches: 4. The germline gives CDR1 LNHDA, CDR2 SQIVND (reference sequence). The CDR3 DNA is TGTGCCAGTAGCCCGACAGGGTACACCGGGGAGCTGTTTTTT. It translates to CASSPTGYTGELFF.

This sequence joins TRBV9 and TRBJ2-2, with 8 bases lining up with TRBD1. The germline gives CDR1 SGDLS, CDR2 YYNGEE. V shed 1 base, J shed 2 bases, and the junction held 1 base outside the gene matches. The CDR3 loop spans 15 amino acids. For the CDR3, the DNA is TGTGCCAGCAGCGTACAGGGGGCAAACACCGGGGAGCTGTTTTTT. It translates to CASSVQGANTGELFF.

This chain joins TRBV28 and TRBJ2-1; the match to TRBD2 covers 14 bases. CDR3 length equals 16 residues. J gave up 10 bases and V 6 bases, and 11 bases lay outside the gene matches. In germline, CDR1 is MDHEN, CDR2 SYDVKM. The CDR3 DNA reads TGTGCCAGCAGGCCACCCGGGACTAGCGGGAGATTGGAGCAGTTCTTC. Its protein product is CASRPPGTSGRLEQFF.

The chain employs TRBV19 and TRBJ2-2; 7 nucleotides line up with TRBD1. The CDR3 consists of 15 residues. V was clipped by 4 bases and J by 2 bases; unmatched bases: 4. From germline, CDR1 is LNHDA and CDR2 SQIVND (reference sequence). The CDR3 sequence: CASSTDRANTGELFF. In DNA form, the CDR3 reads TGTGCCAGTAGTACTGACAGGGCTAACACCGGGGAGCTGTTTTTT. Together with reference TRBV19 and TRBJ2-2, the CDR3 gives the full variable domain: DGGITQSPKYLFRKEGQNVTLSCEQNLNHDAMYWYRQDPGQGLRLIYYSQIVNDFQKGDIAEGYSVSREKKESFPLTVTSAQKNPTAFYLCASSTDRANTGELFFGEGSRLTVL.

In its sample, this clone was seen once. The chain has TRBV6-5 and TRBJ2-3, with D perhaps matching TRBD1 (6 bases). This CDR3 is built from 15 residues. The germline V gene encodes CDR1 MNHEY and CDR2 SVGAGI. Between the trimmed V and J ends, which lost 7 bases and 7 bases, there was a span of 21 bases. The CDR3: CASIHRVGIRYTQYF. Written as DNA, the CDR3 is TGTGCCAGCATCCACAGGGTGGGGATTCGGTATACGCAGTATTTT.

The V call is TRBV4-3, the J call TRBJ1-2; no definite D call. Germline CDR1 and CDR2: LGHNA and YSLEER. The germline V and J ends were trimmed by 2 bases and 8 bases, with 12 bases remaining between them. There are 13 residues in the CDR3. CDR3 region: CASSQPRGDGYTF. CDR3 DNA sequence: TGCGCCAGCAGCCAACCGCGGGGAGACGGCTACACCTTC.

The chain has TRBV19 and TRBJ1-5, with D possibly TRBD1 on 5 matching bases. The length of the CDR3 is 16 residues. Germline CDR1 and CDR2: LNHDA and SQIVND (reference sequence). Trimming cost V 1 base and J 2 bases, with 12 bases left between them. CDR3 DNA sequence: TGTGCCAGTAGTATAGGGGCAGGGATAGGCAATCAGCCCCAGCATTTT. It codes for CASSIGAGIGNQPQHF.

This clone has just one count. The CDR3 coding sequence is TGTGCCAGCAGCTTAACAGGGACAGGGAGGGGCTACACCTTC. Translated, it gives CASSLTGTGRGYTF. The chain has TRBV7-2 and TRBJ1-2, with 9 bases lining up with TRBD1. Looked up from germline, CDR1 is SGHTA and CDR2 is FQGNSA. The trim removed 2 bases at V and 8 bases at J, leaving 6 bases unmatched. The CDR3 extends over 14 amino acids.

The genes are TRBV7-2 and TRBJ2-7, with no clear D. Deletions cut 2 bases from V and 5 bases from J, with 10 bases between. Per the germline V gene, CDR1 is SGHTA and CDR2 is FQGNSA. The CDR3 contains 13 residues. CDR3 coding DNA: TGTGCCAGCAGCTTACAGCACCTAGACGAGCAGTACTTC. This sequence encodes CASSLQHLDEQYF.

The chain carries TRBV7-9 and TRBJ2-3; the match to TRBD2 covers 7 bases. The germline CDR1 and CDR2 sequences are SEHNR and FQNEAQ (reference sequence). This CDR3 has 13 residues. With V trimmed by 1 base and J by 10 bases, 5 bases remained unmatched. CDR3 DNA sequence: TGTGCCAGCAGCTTAGAACGACTAGCAGCGCAGTATTTT. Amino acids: CASSLERLAAQYF.

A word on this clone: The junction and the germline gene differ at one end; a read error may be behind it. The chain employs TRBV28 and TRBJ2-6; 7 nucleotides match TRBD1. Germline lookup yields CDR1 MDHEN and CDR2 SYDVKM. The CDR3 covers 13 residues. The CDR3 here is CASRIQGVNVLTF. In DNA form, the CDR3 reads TGTGCCAGCAGGATTCAGGGGGTCAACGTCCTGACTTTC.

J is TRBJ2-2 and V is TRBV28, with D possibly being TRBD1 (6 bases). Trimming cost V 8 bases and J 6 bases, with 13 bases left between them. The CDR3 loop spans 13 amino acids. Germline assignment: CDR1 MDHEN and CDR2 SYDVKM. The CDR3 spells CASLKTGPGELFF. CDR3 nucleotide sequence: TGTGCCAGCCTAAAGACAGGACCCGGGGAGCTGTTTTTT.

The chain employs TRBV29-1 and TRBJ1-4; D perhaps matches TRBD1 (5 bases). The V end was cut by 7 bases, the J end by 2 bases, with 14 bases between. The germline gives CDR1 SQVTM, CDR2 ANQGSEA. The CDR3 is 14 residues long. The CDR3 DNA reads TGCAGCGCGGGAGCGGACACTACTAATGAAAAACTGTTTTTT. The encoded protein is CSAGADTTNEKLFF.

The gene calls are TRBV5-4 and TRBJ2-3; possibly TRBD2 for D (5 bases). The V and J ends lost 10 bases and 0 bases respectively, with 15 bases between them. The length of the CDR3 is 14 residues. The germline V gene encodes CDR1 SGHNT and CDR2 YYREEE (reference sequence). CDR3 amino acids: CALAAETSTDTQYF. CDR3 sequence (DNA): TGTGCCCTGGCAGCGGAGACTAGCACAGATACGCAGTATTTT.

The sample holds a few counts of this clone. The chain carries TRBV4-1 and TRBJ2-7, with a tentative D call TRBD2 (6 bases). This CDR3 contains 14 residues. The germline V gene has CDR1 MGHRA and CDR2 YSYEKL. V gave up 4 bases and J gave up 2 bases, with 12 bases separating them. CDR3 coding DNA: TGCGCCAGCAGCCTTGAGCTAGCGCCCTACGAGCAGTACTTC. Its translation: CASSLELAPYEQYF.

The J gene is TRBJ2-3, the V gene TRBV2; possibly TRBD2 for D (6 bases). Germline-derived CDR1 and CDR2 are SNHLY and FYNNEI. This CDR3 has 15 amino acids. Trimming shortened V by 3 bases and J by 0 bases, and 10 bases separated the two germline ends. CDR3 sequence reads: CASSDGGISTDTQYF. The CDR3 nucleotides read TGTGCCAGCAGTGATGGGGGGATAAGCACAGATACGCAGTATTTT. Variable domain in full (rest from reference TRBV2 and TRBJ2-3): EPEVTQTPSHQVTQMGQEVILRCVPISNHLYFYWYRQILGQKVEFLVSFYNNEISEKSEIFDDQFSVERPDGSNFTLKIRSTKLEDSAMYFCASSDGGISTDTQYFGPGTRLTVL.

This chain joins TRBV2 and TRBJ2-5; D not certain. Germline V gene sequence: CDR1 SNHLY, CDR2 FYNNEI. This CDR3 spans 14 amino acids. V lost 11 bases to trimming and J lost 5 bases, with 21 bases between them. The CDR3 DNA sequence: TGTGCCGGATCTTCGACGACTGCGGAGGAGACCCAGTACTTC. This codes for CAGSSTTAEETQYF. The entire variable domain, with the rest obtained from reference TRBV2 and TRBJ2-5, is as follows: EPEVTQTPSHQVTQMGQEVILRCVPISNHLYFYWYRQILGQKVEFLVSFYNNEISEKSEIFDDQFSVERPDGSNFTLKIRSTKLEDSAMYFCAGSSTTAEETQYFGPGTRLLVL.

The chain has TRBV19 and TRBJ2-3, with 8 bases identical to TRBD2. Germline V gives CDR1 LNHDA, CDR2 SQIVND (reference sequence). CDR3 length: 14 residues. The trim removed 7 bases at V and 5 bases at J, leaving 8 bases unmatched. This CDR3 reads CASKSSGMLDTQYF. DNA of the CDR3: TGTGCCAGTAAAAGTAGCGGGATGTTAGATACGCAGTATTTT.